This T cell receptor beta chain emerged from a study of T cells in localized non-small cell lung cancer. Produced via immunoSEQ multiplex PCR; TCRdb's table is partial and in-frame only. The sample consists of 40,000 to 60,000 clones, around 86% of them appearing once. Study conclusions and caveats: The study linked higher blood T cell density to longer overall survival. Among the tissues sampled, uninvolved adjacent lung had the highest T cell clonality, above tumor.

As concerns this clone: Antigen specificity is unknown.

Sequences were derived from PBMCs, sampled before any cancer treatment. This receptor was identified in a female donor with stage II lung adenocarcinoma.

In DNA form, the CDR3 reads TGTGCCAGCAGCCCTTCCGGTGCGGGCTATGGCTACACCTTC. Amino acid sequence: CASSPSGAGYGYTF. V gene TRBV14 combines with J gene TRBJ1-2; no definite D call. Germline V CDR1 and CDR2: SGHDN, FVKESK. Deletions cut 4 bases from V and 4 bases from J, with 13 bases between. The CDR3 contains 14 residues.